The 8 T cell receptor beta chains given below trace back to one sample, sequenced in a study of blood T cell repertoires in COVID-19. Repertoires were generated with immunoSEQ multiplex PCR, while TCRdb's copy carries only in-frame clones and drops some. In the table there are 100,000 or so clones, 70% to 90% of which are singletons. What was sequenced was peripheral blood. All receptors derive from a man in his forties or fifties with active COVID-19.

A single count supports this clone. The chain recombines TRBV7-3 with TRBJ2-3; 10 bases align to TRBD2. Germline trimming cut 5 bases from V and 0 bases from J; bases unmatched to any gene: 5. The CDR3 covers 16 residues. Per the germline V gene, CDR1 is SGHTA and CDR2 is FQGTGA. The CDR3 nucleotides read TGTGCCAGCAGCCAAACAGCGGGGGGGAGCACAGATACGCAGTATTTT. It translates to CASSQTAGGSTDTQYF.

The chain recombines TRBV25-1 with TRBJ2-7; D not certain. Germline lookup yields CDR1 MGHDK and CDR2 SYGVNS. V gave up 6 bases and J gave up 1 base, with 7 bases separating them. The CDR3 totals 12 residues. CDR3 sequence reads: CASRDKSYEQYF. In nucleotides, the CDR3 is TGTGCCAGCAGAGACAAGTCCTACGAGCAGTACTTC.

CDR3 amino acids: CASSPGGFREKLFF. DNA for the CDR3: TGTGCCAGCAGCCCGGGGGGGTTCCGGGAAAAACTGTTTTTT. The V and J genes are TRBV7-9 and TRBJ1-4, with TRBD1 as a possible D gene (5 bases). V dropped 5 bases and J dropped 8 bases, with 15 bases sitting between them. CDR1 and CDR2 (germline): SEHNR, FQNEAQ (reference sequence). This CDR3 comprises 14 residues.

V is TRBV7-9 and J is TRBJ1-4; D remains unclear. Germline V gene data show CDR1 as SEHNR and CDR2 as FQNEAQ (reference sequence). Trimming left V 0 bases short and J 14 bases short, with 22 bases between. The CDR3 sequence is 16 residues long. The CDR3 DNA follows: TGTGCCAGCAGCTTAGCGTCAGTAGGTCAGACTCGAAGTCTGTTTTTT. Its translation is CASSLASVGQTRSLFF.

The rearrangement joins TRBV9 to TRBJ2-5; 8 nucleotides line up with TRBD2. The V gene end was trimmed by 0 bases and the J gene end by 4 bases; junction bases not matched to a gene: 8. The CDR3 length is 16 residues. Germline V lookup: CDR1 SGDLS, CDR2 YYNGEE. The CDR3 loop reads CASSVGVSGVGETQYF. The CDR3 region has the DNA TGTGCCAGCAGCGTAGGGGTTAGCGGGGTAGGAGAGACCCAGTACTTC. The full variable domain, rest sourced from reference TRBV9 and TRBJ2-5, is DSGVTQTPKHLITATGQRVTLRCSPRSGDLSVYWYQQSLDQGLQFLIQYYNGEERAKGNILERFSAQQFPDLHSELNLSSLELGDSALYFCASSVGVSGVGETQYFGPGTRLLVL.

The chain has TRBV27 and TRBJ2-7; TRBD2 aligns across 10 bases. Unmatched junction bases numbered 0, after V lost 4 bases and J lost 3 bases. CDR1 is MNHEY, CDR2 SMNVEV, per germline (reference sequence). The CDR3 covers 13 residues. CDR3 DNA sequence: TGTGCCAGCAGTTCTAGCGGGGGCTACGAGCAGTACTTC. Translated: CASSSSGGYEQYF.

This chain uses TRBV27 with TRBJ2-1, with 8 bases that match TRBD2. The CDR3 contains 17 residues. The trim removed 6 bases at V and 2 bases at J, leaving 12 bases unmatched. The germline gives CDR1 MNHEY, CDR2 SMNVEV (reference sequence). CDR3 residues: CASRLPGLANPYNEQFF. As DNA, the CDR3 is TGTGCCAGCAGACTCCCCGGACTAGCTAACCCCTACAATGAGCAGTTCTTC.

In this sample, this clone turned up many times. The chain employs TRBV2 and TRBJ2-7; D gene ambiguous. The CDR3 totals 14 residues. The V gene's germline CDR1 is SNHLY and CDR2 FYNNEI. Trimming left V 3 bases short and J 0 bases short, with 9 bases between. The CDR3 here is CASSDRPSSYEQYF. Written as DNA, the CDR3 is TGTGCCAGCAGTGACAGGCCCTCCTCCTACGAGCAGTACTTC.